Included here is one T cell receptor beta chain sequence, with context. V lost 5 bases and J lost 3, with 5 bases in between. The V gene's germline CDR1 is SGHAT and CDR2 FQNNGV. This CDR3 has 11 residues. This sample was taken from a study of blood T cell repertoires in COVID-19. About the research overall: Material from acute and convalescent COVID-19 was sourced from the United States, Italy and Spain. The cDNA or gDNA used as material had been derived from T cells, B-cell-depleted T cells, or PBMCs.

Original data processing: Researchers report that nucleated cell counts were estimated from reference gene primer amplification. Libraries were prepared by immunoSEQ multiplex PCR; TCRdb keeps only in-frame clonotypes and omits some of them. That table supplies the V and J calls and clone size; D and trimming were determined from the DNA. The sample carries over 140,000 clones, roughly 80% recorded once. Source material: peripheral blood. The clonotype comes from a woman in her 50s with active or convalescent COVID-19. V is TRBV11-2 and J is TRBJ2-7; no clear D. The chain's CDR3 is CASSANYEQYF. CDR3 bases: TGTGCCAGCAGCGCGAACTACGAGCAGTACTTC.